Below, 23 T cell receptor beta chains from the same sample are listed, as sequenced in a study of Ad26.COV2.S vaccination and SARS-CoV-2 variants. Treatment defined: approximately 18 received Ad26.COV2.S at low or high dose, single or two shots; several received placebo; per-sample allocation not given. Samples analyzed were those drawn on day 63 after the first vaccine or placebo injection. Assay: immunoSEQ multiplex PCR; the TCRdb copy retains only in-frame clones and omits some. This table has fewer than 500,000 clones, 89% appearing once. The specimen comprised peripheral blood, sampled in a trial of Ad26.COV2.S vaccine versus placebo. The receptors were sampled from a person between 18 and 65 years old who received the Ad26.COV2.S COVID-19 vaccine or a placebo.

The count of this clone is one. V is TRBV27 and J is TRBJ2-1; perhaps TRBD1 as D (6 bases). CDR1 is MNHEY, CDR2 SMNVEV, per germline (reference sequence). V lost 6 bases, J lost 9 bases, and 15 bases lay in between. There are 13 residues in the CDR3. DNA for the CDR3: TGTGCCAGCAGACCTGACAGGACGTTTGAGCAGTTCTTC. As protein: CASRPDRTFEQFF.

This sequence joins TRBV7-2 and TRBJ2-7; no clear D gene. CDR1 is SGHTA, CDR2 FQGNSA, per germline. Trimming stripped 1 base from V and 6 bases from J, with 7 bases between. The CDR3 sequence is 12 residues long. The DNA of the CDR3 is TGTGCCAGCAGCTTAGATTGGGGCGAGCAGTACTTC. Amino acids: CASSLDWGEQYF.

The chain is built from TRBV7-3 and TRBJ1-1; D not resolved. Germline values: CDR1 SGHTA, CDR2 FQGTGA. The ends were cut back, 1 base at V and 1 base at J, with 7 bases in the middle. The CDR3 consists of 14 residues. The CDR3 sequence: CASSLSHSNTEAFF. CDR3 nucleotides: TGTGCCAGCAGCTTAAGCCACTCGAACACTGAAGCTTTCTTT.

The gene calls are TRBV19 and TRBJ1-6; D not resolved. V lost 6 bases, J lost 3 bases, and 12 bases lay in between. The CDR3 contains 15 residues. Per germline, CDR1 LNHDA and CDR2 SQIVND (reference sequence). The CDR3 protein is CASSPVGIYNSPLHF. DNA of the CDR3: TGTGCCAGTAGCCCAGTGGGGATCTATAATTCACCCCTCCACTTT.

This chain joins TRBV2 and TRBJ1-5; D is unclear. The CDR3 is 12 residues long. Germline CDR1 reads SNHLY; CDR2 reads FYNNEI. The V and J ends lost 8 bases and 5 bases respectively, with 10 bases between them. The CDR3, as DNA: TGTGCCAGCTCCGGCGGACATCAGCCCCAGCATTTT. Protein sequence: CASSGGHQPQHF.

The chain is built from TRBV12-3 or TRBV12-4 and TRBJ1-4; D is uncertain. Trimming stripped 4 bases from V and 7 bases from J, with 10 bases between. CDR3 length: 13 amino acids. The CDR3 nucleotides read TGTGCCAGCAGTTCTGGGTATGGTGAAAAACTGTTTTTT. Protein: CASSSGYGEKLFF.

The rearrangement joins TRBV7-2 to TRBJ1-1; D not resolved. The CDR3 is made up of 14 amino acids. The germline CDR1 and CDR2 sequences are SGHTA and FQGNSA. Trimming removed 4 bases from V and 0 bases from J, with 9 bases in between. The chain's CDR3 is CASSSSMMNTEAFF. The CDR3 bases are TGTGCCAGCAGCTCGAGCATGATGAACACTGAAGCTTTCTTT.

V is TRBV19 and J is TRBJ1-3; tentative D call: TRBD1 (6 bases). The V and J ends lost 0 bases and 2 bases respectively, with 8 bases between them. This CDR3 spans 15 amino acids. The germline CDR1 and CDR2 sequences are LNHDA and SQIVND (reference sequence). CDR3 coding DNA: TGTGCCAGTAGTATAGATCGGACAGCTGGAAACACCATATATTTT. Amino acids: CASSIDRTAGNTIYF.

The CDR3 sequence: CASSFSPIGGYTF. In DNA form, the CDR3 reads TGTGCCAGCAGCTTTTCTCCTATAGGGGGCTACACCTTC. The chain recombines TRBV5-4 with TRBJ1-2; D is unclear. This CDR3 is built from 13 residues. Per the germline V gene, CDR1 is SGHNT and CDR2 is YYREEE (reference sequence). V gave up 2 bases and J gave up 8 bases, with 13 bases separating them.

This clone was observed a single time. This sample also contains other DNA sequences that code for the same CDR3. The chain couples TRBV9 to TRBJ2-1; 7 bases match TRBD2. CDR1 is SGDLS and CDR2 is YYNGEE in the germline V gene. J was trimmed by 4 bases and V by 0 bases; bases with no gene match: 4. The CDR3 is 15 amino acids. CDR3 nucleotide sequence: TGTGCCAGCAGCGTAGGCGGGAGATCATACAATGAGCAGTTCTTC. Translation: CASSVGGRSYNEQFF.

V is TRBV19 and J is TRBJ1-5; 7 bases match TRBD1. The CDR3 spans 18 residues. Per the germline V gene, CDR1 is LNHDA and CDR2 is SQIVND (reference sequence). J gave up 5 bases and V 3 bases, and 16 bases lay outside the gene matches. In nucleotides, the CDR3 is TGTGCCAGTAGTATTGGCTTTTGGGTCAGGGGGGGGGATCAGCCCCAGCATTTT. It translates to CASSIGFWVRGGDQPQHF.

The J gene is TRBJ1-1, the V gene TRBV2, with no clear D. Germline CDR1 and CDR2: SNHLY and FYNNEI. The CDR3 contains 14 residues. The ends were cut back, 5 bases at V and 0 bases at J, with 10 bases in the middle. CDR3 region: CASSPARLNTEAFF. The CDR3, as DNA: TGTGCCAGCAGTCCCGCCAGACTGAACACTGAAGCTTTCTTT.

V gene TRBV7-3 combines with J gene TRBJ1-1; 7 bases are a match to TRBD1. Per the germline V gene, CDR1 is SGHTA and CDR2 is FQGTGA. This CDR3 comprises 15 residues. V trimming: 5 bases; J trimming: 7 bases; junction bases outside the gene matches: 13. The CDR3 sequence: CASSPAGGADGEAFF. Here the CDR3 DNA reads TGTGCCAGCAGCCCAGCAGGGGGTGCCGACGGTGAAGCTTTCTTT.

J is TRBJ1-4 and V is TRBV29-1; D remains ambiguous. Trimming removed 7 bases at V and 5 bases at J, with 11 bases between. The CDR3 is 12 residues long. CDR1 is SQVTM and CDR2 is ANQGSEA in the germline V gene. The CDR3 protein is CSARLPNEKLFF. In DNA, the CDR3 is TGCAGCGCCCGACTCCCGAATGAAAAACTGTTTTTT.

V is TRBV4-3 and J is TRBJ2-7; 11 bases agree with TRBD2. The CDR3 extends over 20 amino acids. CDR1 and CDR2 (germline): LGHNA, YSLEER. The junction had 13 bases not matched to a gene; V was cut back by 0 bases and J by 0 bases. The CDR3 loop is CASSQDRLAGGSMGSYEQYV. For the CDR3, the DNA is TGCGCCAGCAGCCAAGATCGGCTAGCGGGAGGATCAATGGGCTCCTACGAGCAGTACGTC.

The genes are TRBV11-1 and TRBJ2-7; 10 bases line up with TRBD2. The CDR3 has 14 amino acids. Germline V CDR1 and CDR2: SGHAT, FQDESV (reference sequence). The V segment lost 5 bases and the J segment 6 bases; nucleotides outside the gene matches: 7. The CDR3 protein is CASSQTGLAVEQYV. The DNA of the CDR3 is TGTGCCAGCAGCCAGACCGGACTAGCGGTCGAGCAGTACGTC.

CDR3 amino acids: CASSLAGYEQYV. The CDR3 nucleotides read TGTGCCAGCTCACTAGCGGGTTACGAGCAGTACGTC. The chain is built from TRBV18 and TRBJ2-7; 7 positions match TRBD2. This CDR3 comprises 12 residues. The J segment lost 4 bases and the V segment lost 4 bases, leaving 1 base of the junction unmatched. Germline CDR1 is KGHSH and CDR2 is LQKENI.

This chain uses TRBV2 with TRBJ1-1; 7 bases are a match to TRBD1. Germline V gene lookup returns CDR1 SNHLY and CDR2 FYNNEI. The CDR3 is made up of 15 amino acids. The V and J ends lost 6 bases and 4 bases, in that order; junction bases with no gene match: 11. The CDR3 here is CASRVQGTLGTEAFF. The CDR3 DNA reads TGTGCCAGCAGGGTACAGGGGACCCTAGGCACTGAAGCTTTCTTT.

The CDR3, as DNA: TGCAGCGTCGGTCCCCCGGCTATGAACACTGAAGCTTTCTTT. It yields the protein CSVGPPAMNTEAFF. The chain has TRBV29-1 and TRBJ1-1; D ambiguous. Trimming removed 6 bases at V and 0 bases at J, with 14 bases between. Germline values: CDR1 SQVTM, CDR2 ANQGSEA. This CDR3 contains 14 residues.

This clone turned up a few times. This CDR3 reads CAISEDGDGENIQYF. Written as DNA, the CDR3 is TGTGCCATCAGTGAGGACGGGGATGGAGAAAACATTCAGTACTTC. The chain uses TRBV10-3 and TRBJ2-4, with D possibly being TRBD2 (5 bases). The CDR3 is made up of 15 amino acids. V was cut by 2 bases and J by 5 bases, with 13 bases left in between. Germline V gene lookup returns CDR1 ENHRY and CDR2 SYGVKD.

This chain connects TRBV10-3 to TRBJ2-2; 12 positions agree with TRBD2. Germline CDR1 is ENHRY and CDR2 is SYGVKD. The CDR3 has 16 residues. The trim removed 5 bases at V and 6 bases at J, leaving 7 bases unmatched. Written as DNA, the CDR3 is TGTGCCATCAGTAGGACTAGCGGGACCCAGGCCGGGGAGCTGTTTTTT. This encodes CAISRTSGTQAGELFF.

V and J are TRBV6-5 and TRBJ2-7, with D uncertain. The germline CDR1 and CDR2 sequences are MNHEY and SVGAGI. This CDR3 contains 13 residues. V was pared by 7 bases and J by 3 bases, with 13 bases between. Written as DNA, the CDR3 is TGTGCCAGCACCCCCCCTGGGGTCTACGAGCAGTACTTC. Its protein product is CASTPPGVYEQYF.

The V and J genes are TRBV7-2 and TRBJ2-5; D not resolved. V was pared by 5 bases and J by 2 bases, with 9 bases between. CDR1 is SGHTA, CDR2 FQGNSA, per germline. The CDR3 has 13 residues. In DNA, the CDR3 is TGTGCCAGCAGCCGACGGGCGCAAGAGACCCAGTACTTC. Amino acid sequence: CASSRRAQETQYF.